This T cell receptor beta chain was obtained from a study of neurological immune-mediated disorders. Study-level points and caveats: Any association between clinical or MRI features and the multiple sclerosis repertoire cluster was absent. HTLV-1-associated myelopathy showed the most TCR clonal expansion; multiple sclerosis the least, below healthy controls. When repertoires were grouped phylogenetically, those of 18 of 34 multiple sclerosis patients fell into one related-CDR3 cluster, a possible signature.

This clonotype appeared many times. The antigen is not known. One entry per CDR3 protein results from TCRdb running MiXCR on the 5' RACE reads. The repertoire holds 80,000 to 95,000 distinct CDR3 sequences, with roughly 3.5% as singletons. The unsorted libraries originated from 2 million PBMCs that had been stored at -80 C. Germline CDR1 is DFQATT and CDR2 is SNEGSKA (reference sequence). This CDR3 is built from 17 residues. The V and J ends lost 5 bases and 4 bases, in that order; junction bases with no gene match: 13. This TCR derives from a woman in her 50s with multiple sclerosis. The source material was PBMCs. V usage is TRBV20-1 and J usage is TRBJ1-5; 11 nucleotides match TRBD1. CDR3 bases: TGCAGTGCTCGGGACAGGGGGACCAGAGGAGGGAATCAGCCCCAGCATTTT. It codes for CSARDRGTRGGNQPQHF.